The 8 T cell receptor beta chains below come from one sample, sequenced in a study of Graves' ophthalmopathy and Graves' hyperthyroidism. Beta-chain TCR CDR3 regions were amplified from RNA transcripts. In the first round, RT-PCR was carried out with HTBI primers, and a multiplex PCR formed the second round. TCRdb reprocessed the multiplex PCR reads with MiXCR, giving one entry per CDR3 protein. The table lists under 350,000 distinct CDR3 sequences, roughly a sixth of them singletons, with approximately 13% in the top ten. Sequences were obtained from peripheral blood. These receptors were taken from an adult man with Graves' ophthalmopathy.

This clonotype was seen ten or more times. The V and J genes are TRBV15 and TRBJ2-5; D gene uncertain. The CDR3 is 14 amino acids. The ends were cut back, 3 bases at V and 7 bases at J, with 15 bases in the middle. Germline V gene lookup returns CDR1 LNHNV and CDR2 YYDKDF (reference sequence). The DNA for the CDR3 is TGTGCCACCAGCAGTCCCGATGGGTGGGGGACCCAGTACTTC. It codes for CATSSPDGWGTQYF.

In this sample, this clonotype turned up many times. An end of the junction differs from the germline gene, which may be a read error. The chain carries TRBV11-2 and TRBJ1-1; D gene uncertain. Germline values: CDR1 SGHAT, CDR2 FQNNGV. The CDR3 consists of 14 residues. CDR3 nucleotide sequence: TGTGCCAGCAGCGCTCAGGTCATGAACACTGAAGCTCTCTTT. Its protein product is CASSAQVMNTEALF.

This clonotype was seen ten or more times. The CDR3 nucleotides read TGTGCCAGCAGCGGGGCGGATTTTAACAATGAGCAGTTCTTC. This sequence encodes CASSGADFNNEQFF. V and J are TRBV14 and TRBJ2-1, with a weak D call TRBD1 (5 bases). Germline V CDR1 and CDR2: SGHDN, FVKESK. The CDR3 covers 14 residues. The ends were cut back, 5 bases at V and 5 bases at J, with 13 bases in the middle.

This clonotype was recorded many times. The chain combines TRBV6-5 with TRBJ1-3; 8 nucleotides match TRBD1. The CDR3 sequence is 17 residues long. The trim removed 6 bases at V and 3 bases at J, leaving 13 bases unmatched. Germline V lookup: CDR1 MNHEY, CDR2 SVGAGI. The CDR3 spells CASRHLGPRGLGNTIYF. In DNA form, the CDR3 reads TGTGCCAGCAGACACCTAGGGCCCAGGGGGCTTGGAAACACCATATATTTT.

This clonotype was seen repeatedly, ten times or more. This chain uses TRBV11-2 with TRBJ2-2, with D possibly being TRBD1 (6 bases). Trimming stripped 5 bases from V and 0 bases from J, with 13 bases between. The CDR3 runs 16 residues. Germline V gene data show CDR1 as SGHAT and CDR2 as FQNNGV. For the CDR3, the DNA is TGTGCCAGCAGCCGACCGGGACATTCGAACACCGGGGAGCTGTTTTTT. This gives the protein CASSRPGHSNTGELFF.

This clonotype was seen repeatedly, ten times or more. The chain couples TRBV12-3 or TRBV12-4 to TRBJ2-7; D not certain. CDR3 size: 14 residues. V lost 0 bases and J 6 bases, leaving 12 bases between the germline ends. The CDR3 coding sequence is TGTGCCAGCAGTTTAGCCAGTTTTGACCCCGAGCAGTACTTC. Residues: CASSLASFDPEQYF.

This clonotype was seen repeatedly, ten times or more. V usage is TRBV20-1 and J usage is TRBJ2-5, with 9 nucleotides matching TRBD1. This CDR3 is 17 amino acids long. J lost 3 bases, V lost 5 bases, and 16 bases had no gene match. The germline CDR1 and CDR2 sequences are DFQATT and SNEGSKA (reference sequence). In nucleotides, the CDR3 is TGCAGTGCTCCCTCCGGACAGGGGATGATTATCGAAGAGACCCAGTACTTC. The encoded protein is CSAPSGQGMIIEETQYF.

This clonotype was seen ten or more times. The chain combines TRBV7-2 with TRBJ2-7; the D call may be TRBD1 or TRBD2 (5 bases each). V lost 1 base to trimming and J lost 0 bases, with 7 bases between them. The germline V gene has CDR1 SGHTA and CDR2 FQGNSA. The CDR3 is made up of 14 amino acids. The CDR3 nucleotides read TGTGCCAGCAGCTTAGAAGGGACCTCCTACGAGCAGTACTTC. Protein sequence: CASSLEGTSYEQYF.